Listed below are T cell receptor beta chains from one sample, sequenced in a study of control samples from healthy donors and cancer patients. Repertoires were generated with immunoSEQ multiplex PCR, while TCRdb's copy carries only in-frame clones and drops some. The sample includes about 110,000 clones, approximately 87% of them seen just once. The specimen was PBMCs. The receptors originated from a woman aged 55-69 years with lung cancer. The CDR3 runs from the conserved cysteine through the conserved F or W. The D gene is left open where the match is weak. Not every row has a clone size; where given, it reads once, few, many or a size class.

abundance: .
len: 12
v_gene: TRBV12-3/TRBV12-4
j_gene: TRBJ2-7
d_gene: .
CDR3nt: TGTGCCAGCAGTCGGGTGGACTACGAGCAGTACTTC
CDR3aa: CASSRVDYEQYF

abundance: .
len: 14
v_gene: TRBV7-2
j_gene: TRBJ2-3
d_gene: .
CDR3nt: TGTGCCAGCAGCTCGGGGAACCCCACAGATACGCAGTATTTT
CDR3aa: CASSSGNPTDTQYF

abundance: once
len: 15
v_gene: TRBV7-9
j_gene: TRBJ2-1
d_gene: .
CDR3nt: TGTGCCAGCAGCCCCTCCCGCGGCGTTTACAATGAGCAGTTCTTC
CDR3aa: CASSPSRGVYNEQFF

abundance: .
len: 12
v_gene: TRBV11-2
j_gene: TRBJ1-2
d_gene: .
CDR3nt: TGTGCCAGCAGCTTATCCGACGGCGGTTCCACCTTC
CDR3aa: CASSLSDGGSTF

abundance: few
len: 13
v_gene: TRBV30
j_gene: TRBJ2-1
d_gene: .
CDR3nt: TGTGCCTGGAGTCGGCAGACTGATCAGGAGCAGTTCTTC
CDR3aa: CAWSRQTDQEQFF

abundance: .
len: 13
v_gene: TRBV5-4
j_gene: TRBJ2-3
d_gene: .
CDR3nt: TGTGCCAGCAGCTTGTACGCCACAGATACGCAGTATTTT
CDR3aa: CASSLYATDTQYF

abundance: .
len: 23
v_gene: TRBV23-1
j_gene: TRBJ2-1
d_gene: .
CDR3nt: TGCGCCAGTCCATTTGGGGCAAATCGGCGGGCGAGAATGAGCAGTTCTACCGAGAATGAGCAGTTCTTC
CDR3aa: CASPFGANRRARMSSSTENEQFF

abundance: .
len: 17
v_gene: TRBV6-6
j_gene: TRBJ1-2
d_gene: .
CDR3nt: TGTGCCAGCAGTCCTCCCACCCCTCGACAGACTAACTATGGCTACACCTTC
CDR3aa: CASSPPTPRQTNYGYTF

abundance: .
len: 16
v_gene: TRBV6-5
j_gene: TRBJ1-3
d_gene: .
CDR3nt: TGTGCCAGCAGTTACACACAGGTTACCTCTGGAAACACCATATATTTT
CDR3aa: CASSYTQVTSGNTIYF

abundance: .
len: 16
v_gene: TRBV23-1
j_gene: TRBJ2-2
d_gene: .
CDR3nt: TGCGCCAGCAGTCACTCCCGGGGGGCGCGCGCCGGGGAGCTGTTTTTT
CDR3aa: CASSHSRGARAGELFF

abundance: .
len: 16
v_gene: TRBV14
j_gene: TRBJ2-6
d_gene: .
CDR3nt: TGTGCCAGCAGCCAGATGAAGGGGCCAGGGGCCAACGTCCTGACTTTC
CDR3aa: CASSQMKGPGANVLTF

abundance: .
len: 14
v_gene: TRBV6-6
j_gene: TRBJ1-2
d_gene: .
CDR3nt: TGTGCCAGCAGTTACTCGAATTACCCCACTGGCTACACCTTC
CDR3aa: CASSYSNYPTGYTF

abundance: .
len: 13
v_gene: TRBV29-1
j_gene: TRBJ2-3
d_gene: .
CDR3nt: TGCAGCGTTGAAGAGGGCCCCACAGATACGCAGTATTTT
CDR3aa: CSVEEGPTDTQYF

abundance: .
len: 15
v_gene: TRBV6-5
j_gene: TRBJ1-1
d_gene: .
CDR3nt: TGTGCCAGCAGTTCATTAATAAGGGAGAACACTGAAGCTTTCTTT
CDR3aa: CASSSLIRENTEAFF

abundance: once
len: 14
v_gene: TRBV13
j_gene: TRBJ2-1
d_gene: .
CDR3nt: TGTGCCAGCAGCTACTTATTAAGCTACAATGAGCAGTTCTTC
CDR3aa: CASSYLLSYNEQFF

abundance: .
len: 15
v_gene: TRBV2
j_gene: TRBJ1-1
d_gene: .
CDR3nt: TGTGCCAGCAGCGCCCTCGGGGGGGGAAACACTGAAGCTTTCTTT
CDR3aa: CASSALGGGNTEAFF

abundance: .
len: 14
v_gene: TRBV5-4
j_gene: TRBJ2-7
d_gene: .
CDR3nt: TGTGCCACCTTCTCGGGGCCCACCGCTTTGAAGCAGTACTTC
CDR3aa: CATFSGPTALKQYF

abundance: .
len: 12
v_gene: TRBV12-3/TRBV12-4
j_gene: TRBJ2-3
d_gene: .
CDR3nt: TGTGCCACCTTGCTCAGCACAGATACGCAGTATTTT
CDR3aa: CATLLSTDTQYF

abundance: .
len: 16
v_gene: TRBV27
j_gene: TRBJ1-5
d_gene: TRBD1
CDR3nt: TGTGCCAGCAGTGGACAGGGGACTGTAAGCAATCAGCCCCAGCATTTT
CDR3aa: CASSGQGTVSNQPQHF

abundance: .
len: 16
v_gene: TRBV6-5
j_gene: TRBJ1-2
d_gene: TRBD1
CDR3nt: TGTGCCAGCAGTTCCCATCGGGACAGGGTGGGCTATGGCTACACCTTC
CDR3aa: CASSSHRDRVGYGYTF

abundance: .
len: 15
v_gene: TRBV4-3
j_gene: TRBJ1-3
d_gene: .
CDR3nt: TGCGCCAGCAGCCAAGATGTGGGGTCCGGAAACACCATATATTTT
CDR3aa: CASSQDVGSGNTIYF

abundance: .
len: 11
v_gene: TRBV29-1
j_gene: TRBJ1-2
d_gene: .
CDR3nt: TGCAGCGCCCTCTATGGCTATGGCTACACCTTC
CDR3aa: CSALYGYGYTF

abundance: .
len: 14
v_gene: TRBV19
j_gene: TRBJ1-2
d_gene: .
CDR3nt: TGTGCCAGTACCGACGGGGCCTCCAACTATGGCTACACCTTC
CDR3aa: CASTDGASNYGYTF

abundance: .
len: 12
v_gene: TRBV19
j_gene: TRBJ2-5
d_gene: .
CDR3nt: TGTGCCAGTAGTACCCAGGGGGAGACCCAGTACTTC
CDR3aa: CASSTQGETQYF

abundance: once
len: 13
v_gene: TRBV27
j_gene: TRBJ1-2
d_gene: TRBD1
CDR3nt: TGTGCCAGCAGTTTTATAGGGGGCGACGGCTACACCTTC
CDR3aa: CASSFIGGDGYTF

abundance: .
len: 16
v_gene: TRBV6-6
j_gene: TRBJ2-1
d_gene: .
CDR3nt: TGTGCCAGCAGTTATAGTCTCTTGAGCTCCTACAATGAGCAGTTCTTC
CDR3aa: CASSYSLLSSYNEQFF

abundance: .
len: 16
v_gene: TRBV7-2
j_gene: TRBJ2-2
d_gene: TRBD1
CDR3nt: TGTGCCAGCAGCAAAGGGACAGGGTATAACACCGGGGAGCTGTTTTTT
CDR3aa: CASSKGTGYNTGELFF

abundance: .
len: 14
v_gene: TRBV7-9
j_gene: TRBJ2-1
d_gene: .
CDR3nt: TGTGCCAGCAGCTTAGAAGGCGGTCGGGGGGAGCAGTTCTTC
CDR3aa: CASSLEGGRGEQFF

abundance: .
len: 16
v_gene: TRBV19
j_gene: TRBJ1-6
d_gene: TRBD1
CDR3nt: TGTGCCAGTAATACGGGACAGGGAGTGAATAATTCACCCCTCCACTTT
CDR3aa: CASNTGQGVNNSPLHF

abundance: .
len: 14
v_gene: TRBV3-1/TRBV3-2
j_gene: TRBJ1-6
d_gene: TRBD1
CDR3nt: TGTGCCAGCAGCCCCGACAGGGGCGTTTCACCCCTCCACTTT
CDR3aa: CASSPDRGVSPLHF

abundance: .
len: 15
v_gene: TRBV5-6
j_gene: TRBJ2-5
d_gene: TRBD2
CDR3nt: TGTGCCAGCAGCTTGCCCGGGGGGAATCAAGAGACCCAGTACTTC
CDR3aa: CASSLPGGNQETQYF

abundance: .
len: 17
v_gene: TRBV9
j_gene: TRBJ2-3
d_gene: TRBD2
CDR3nt: TGTGCCAGCAGCGTAGACGTCGGGGGAGGGAGCACAGATACGCAGTATTTT
CDR3aa: CASSVDVGGGSTDTQYF

abundance: .
len: 15
v_gene: TRBV5-1
j_gene: TRBJ2-1
d_gene: .
CDR3nt: TGCGCCAGCAGCTTGGGGTACAAAACCGGCAATGAGCAGTTCTTC
CDR3aa: CASSLGYKTGNEQFF

abundance: .
len: 15
v_gene: TRBV11-3
j_gene: TRBJ2-1
d_gene: TRBD1
CDR3nt: TGTGCCAGCAGCTTAGCGGGACAGGCGTACAATGAGCAGTTCTTC
CDR3aa: CASSLAGQAYNEQFF

abundance: .
len: 15
v_gene: TRBV18
j_gene: TRBJ1-3
d_gene: .
CDR3nt: TGTGCCAGCTCAACCGGACAGAGCTCTGGAAACACCATATATTTT
CDR3aa: CASSTGQSSGNTIYF

abundance: .
len: 14
v_gene: TRBV19
j_gene: TRBJ1-5
d_gene: .
CDR3nt: TGTGCCAGTAACCCGGCCCTCCCCAATCAGCCCCAGCATTTT
CDR3aa: CASNPALPNQPQHF

abundance: .
len: 15
v_gene: TRBV9
j_gene: TRBJ1-5
d_gene: .
CDR3nt: TGTGCCAGCAGTGGAATGGGGGGGCTAAGTCAGCCCCAGCATTTT
CDR3aa: CASSGMGGLSQPQHF

abundance: .
len: 11
v_gene: TRBV20-1
j_gene: TRBJ2-7
d_gene: .
CDR3nt: TGCAGTGCTAGCCAGGGATACGAGCAGTACTTC
CDR3aa: CSASQGYEQYF

abundance: .
len: 16
v_gene: TRBV4-1
j_gene: TRBJ1-5
d_gene: .
CDR3nt: TGCGCCAGCAGCCAAGATGGGGGACTAGGTAATCAGCCCCAGCATTTT
CDR3aa: CASSQDGGLGNQPQHF

abundance: .
len: 13
v_gene: TRBV6-5
j_gene: TRBJ2-3
d_gene: .
CDR3nt: TGTGCCAGCAGTTCCCCACTAATTTCAGCGCAGTATTTT
CDR3aa: CASSSPLISAQYF

abundance: few
len: 16
v_gene: TRBV3-1/TRBV3-2
j_gene: TRBJ2-7
d_gene: TRBD1
CDR3nt: TGTGCCAGCAGCCCGTTGTCGGGGACAGGGACTTACGAGCAGTACTTC
CDR3aa: CASSPLSGTGTYEQYF

abundance: .
len: 16
v_gene: TRBV13
j_gene: TRBJ2-7
d_gene: .
CDR3nt: TGTGCCAGCAGTCCGAGCGATGCGGCGGATCGATACGAGCAGTACTTC
CDR3aa: CASSPSDAADRYEQYF

abundance: few
len: 15
v_gene: TRBV5-1
j_gene: TRBJ2-3
d_gene: TRBD2
CDR3nt: TGCGCCAGCAGCTTCACGGGGGGGACAACAGATACGCAGTATTTT
CDR3aa: CASSFTGGTTDTQYF

abundance: once
len: 14
v_gene: TRBV27
j_gene: TRBJ1-5
d_gene: .
CDR3nt: TGTGCCAGCAGTTTAGTGGGGGGAAATCAGCCCCAGCATTTT
CDR3aa: CASSLVGGNQPQHF

abundance: .
len: 13
v_gene: TRBV11-3
j_gene: TRBJ2-6
d_gene: .
CDR3nt: TGTGCCAGCAGCCGAGCTGGGGCCAACGTCCTGACTTTC
CDR3aa: CASSRAGANVLTF

abundance: .
len: 18
v_gene: TRBV4-2
j_gene: TRBJ1-5
d_gene: .
CDR3nt: TGTGCCAGCAGCCAAGAATGGAGCGTGGCGGCGGGCAATCAGCCCCAGCATTTT
CDR3aa: CASSQEWSVAAGNQPQHF

abundance: .
len: 15
v_gene: TRBV27
j_gene: TRBJ1-2
d_gene: TRBD1
CDR3nt: TGTGCCAGCAGTGATGCCCGGGACAGGGTGTATGGCTACACCTTC
CDR3aa: CASSDARDRVYGYTF

abundance: .
len: 16
v_gene: TRBV7-9
j_gene: TRBJ2-7
d_gene: TRBD1
CDR3nt: TGTGCCAGCAGCTCAAGGACAGGGGGCCTATCCTACGAGCAGTACTTC
CDR3aa: CASSSRTGGLSYEQYF

abundance: .
len: 16
v_gene: TRBV19
j_gene: TRBJ1-5
d_gene: TRBD1
CDR3nt: TGTGCCAGTAGTCCGACAGGGGGTTGGAACAATCAGCCCCAGCATTTT
CDR3aa: CASSPTGGWNNQPQHF

abundance: .
len: 14
v_gene: TRBV28
j_gene: TRBJ1-4
d_gene: TRBD1
CDR3nt: TGTGCCAGCAGTTTGACAGGGGGAAATGAAAAACTGTTTTTT
CDR3aa: CASSLTGGNEKLFF

abundance: few
len: 14
v_gene: TRBV5-4
j_gene: TRBJ1-2
d_gene: .
CDR3nt: TGTGCCAGCAGCCTGCCCACAGGGATCTATGGCTACACCTTC
CDR3aa: CASSLPTGIYGYTF

abundance: few
len: 13
v_gene: TRBV7-9
j_gene: TRBJ1-1
d_gene: TRBD1
CDR3nt: TGTGCCAGCAGCCTATCAGGGGGCACTGAAGCTTTCTTT
CDR3aa: CASSLSGGTEAFF

abundance: .
len: 16
v_gene: TRBV24-1
j_gene: TRBJ2-2
d_gene: TRBD2
CDR3nt: TGTGCCACCGGAGACACTAGCGGGACTAACACCGGGGAGCTGTTTTTT
CDR3aa: CATGDTSGTNTGELFF

abundance: .
len: 17
v_gene: TRBV4-2
j_gene: TRBJ2-7
d_gene: TRBD2
CDR3nt: TGTGCCAGCAGCCAAGAAGCTAGCGGGGGGTTCTCCTACGAGCAGTACTTC
CDR3aa: CASSQEASGGFSYEQYF

abundance: .
len: 14
v_gene: TRBV5-6
j_gene: TRBJ1-2
d_gene: .
CDR3nt: TGTGCCAGCAGCTTAGGGACACTCTTGTATGGCTACACCTTC
CDR3aa: CASSLGTLLYGYTF

abundance: .
len: 15
v_gene: TRBV3-1/TRBV3-2
j_gene: TRBJ1-1
d_gene: TRBD1
CDR3nt: TGTGCCAGCAGCCAAGGCGGGACAGGGAACACTGAAGCTTTCTTT
CDR3aa: CASSQGGTGNTEAFF

abundance: .
len: 13
v_gene: TRBV30
j_gene: TRBJ1-2
d_gene: .
CDR3nt: TGTGCCTGGCGGACCCCAGGGGTTCATGGCTACACCTTC
CDR3aa: CAWRTPGVHGYTF

abundance: .
len: 14
v_gene: TRBV20-1
j_gene: TRBJ2-7
d_gene: TRBD2
CDR3nt: TGCAGTGCTAGTTTAGGGACTACCGGCTACGAGCAGTACTTC
CDR3aa: CSASLGTTGYEQYF

abundance: .
len: 14
v_gene: TRBV12-5
j_gene: TRBJ1-1
d_gene: .
CDR3nt: TGTGCTAGTGGTCAGACCATGCTGGGCACTGAAGCTTTCTTT
CDR3aa: CASGQTMLGTEAFF

abundance: .
len: 12
v_gene: TRBV5-1
j_gene: TRBJ2-3
d_gene: .
CDR3nt: TGCGCCAGCAGCTCCAAGGGGGATACGCAGTATTTT
CDR3aa: CASSSKGDTQYF